What follows are 21 T cell receptor beta chains derived from one specimen sequenced in a study of regulatory T cells in long-lasting Graves disease. iRepertoire HTBI primers and Arm-PCR of CDR3 regions built TCR beta libraries. One entry per CDR3 protein results from TCRdb running MiXCR on the multiplex PCR reads. The table records some 370,000 distinct CDR3 sequences, approximately 25% of them present only once. The time point here: persistent/refractory GD, antithyroid drugs over 5 years with positive TRAb. Isolated PBMC RNA provided the starting material for the TCR library. The input for sequencing was peripheral blood mononuclear cells (PBMCs), taken when the disease was refractory, from a patient treated with antithyroid drugs. The receptors here all came from a woman aged 40 to 50 with Graves disease.

This clonotype turned up a few times. A read error may explain this, as a much larger clone is one base away. The CDR3, as DNA: TGTGCCAGCAGCGTAGACCAAGAGACCCAGTACTTC. Its translation is CASSVDQETQYF. The rearrangement joins TRBV9 to TRBJ2-5; no reliable D call. Germline V gene lookup returns CDR1 SGDLS and CDR2 YYNGEE. Trimming removed 0 bases from V and 0 bases from J, with 0 bases in between. The CDR3 runs to 12 residues.

The rearrangement uses TRBV29-1 and TRBJ2-7, with 9 bases fitting TRBD2. Germline V lookup: CDR1 SQVTM, CDR2 ANQGSEA. V was pared by 6 bases and J by 2 bases, with 5 bases of the junction left unmatched. The CDR3 is made up of 13 amino acids. The CDR3 sequence: CSVSIAGAYEQYF. DNA of the CDR3: TGCAGCGTATCGATAGCGGGAGCCTACGAGCAGTACTTC.

This clonotype was seen a handful of times. The rearrangement links TRBV6-5 to TRBJ2-1, with a tentative D call TRBD1 (5 bases). CDR3 size: 13 residues. Between the trimmed V and J ends, which lost 4 bases and 4 bases, there was a span of 8 bases. CDR1 and CDR2 from the germline V gene are MNHEY and SVGAGI. The chain's CDR3 is CASSLYRYNEQFF. In DNA form, the CDR3 reads TGTGCCAGCAGTTTGTACAGGTACAATGAGCAGTTCTTC.

The table lists this clonotype with many counts. The J gene is TRBJ1-5, the V gene TRBV6-9; unclear D gene. The CDR3 covers 13 residues. CDR1 is MNHGY and CDR2 is SVAAGI in the germline V gene. The V and J ends lost 4 bases and 4 bases respectively, with 8 bases between them. CDR3 in amino acids: CASSSRVNQPQHF. CDR3 nucleotide sequence: TGTGCCAGCAGTTCCCGTGTTAATCAGCCCCAGCATTTT.

This chain connects TRBV7-2 to TRBJ2-5, with D possibly matching TRBD2 (6 bases). Germline V gene sequence: CDR1 SGHTA, CDR2 FQGNSA. This CDR3 is built from 15 residues. Trimming took off 3 bases at V and 5 bases at J, with 16 bases between the two ends. The CDR3 nucleotides read TGTGCCAGCAGCTTCGTTCCCCGGGGGTTGGAGACCCAGTACTTC. Translating it yields CASSFVPRGLETQYF.

In this sample, this clonotype turned up many times. The chain couples TRBV12-3 or TRBV12-4 to TRBJ1-2, with a tentative D call TRBD1 (6 bases). The CDR3 extends over 12 amino acids. With 6 bases removed from V and 8 bases from J, the gap between germline ends came to 13 bases. For the CDR3, the DNA is TGTGCCAGCAGCTACACAGGGACCGGCTACACCTTC. This codes for CASSYTGTGYTF.

In this sample, this clonotype turned up many times. The chain has TRBV20-1 and TRBJ2-5; a weak D match, TRBD1 (5 bases). This CDR3 is 12 amino acids long. V dropped 5 bases and J dropped 3 bases, with 10 bases sitting between them. CDR1 DFQATT and CDR2 SNEGSKA come from the germline V gene (reference sequence). The CDR3 here is CSAQAGKETQYF. CDR3 sequence (DNA): TGCAGTGCTCAAGCAGGGAAAGAGACCCAGTACTTC.

A few counts support this clonotype. The rearrangement links TRBV20-1 to TRBJ2-7, with a tentative D call TRBD1 (7 bases). Trimming stripped 0 bases from V and 3 bases from J, with 15 bases between. This CDR3 contains 15 residues. The germline gives CDR1 DFQATT, CDR2 SNEGSKA (reference sequence). The CDR3 region is CSARDQRQGGYEQYF. In DNA, the CDR3 is TGCAGTGCTAGAGATCAGAGGCAGGGGGGCTACGAGCAGTACTTC.

This clonotype has ten or more counts. Mismatch with germline at one junction end may stem from a read error. The chain joins TRBV6-5 to TRBJ1-1, with D hard to call. Germline CDR1 reads MNHEY; CDR2 reads SVGAGI. The CDR3 is 13 residues long. The chain's CDR3 is CASNYLGNTEAFF. DNA for the CDR3: TGTGCCAGCAATTACCTGGGAAACACTGAAGCTTTCTTT.

There are many counts of this clonotype. V gene TRBV20-1 combines with J gene TRBJ1-1; D is uncertain. The CDR3 length is 15 residues. The V gene's germline CDR1 is DFQATT and CDR2 SNEGSKA (reference sequence). V was shortened by 3 bases and J by 1 base, with 15 bases between the two germline ends. CDR3 nucleotides: TGCAGTGCTAGTAGTCATATTCTTGAGAACACTGAAGCTTTCTTT. This codes for CSASSHILENTEAFF.

This clonotype has ten or more counts. The gene calls are TRBV2 and TRBJ1-6; D ambiguous. The CDR3 contains 17 residues. In germline, CDR1 is SNHLY, CDR2 FYNNEI. V was clipped by 3 bases and J by 0 bases, with 12 bases between them. This CDR3 reads CASSDARRNSYNSPLHF. CDR3 in DNA: TGTGCCAGCAGTGATGCCAGGCGGAACTCCTATAATTCACCCCTCCACTTT.

This clonotype was detected many times. The V call is TRBV28, the J call TRBJ2-7; 14 nucleotides align to TRBD2. Trimming removed 5 bases from V and 4 bases from J; junction bases left unmatched: 7. The CDR3 is 16 residues long. Germline V lookup: CDR1 MDHEN, CDR2 SYDVKM. The CDR3 DNA is TGTGCCAGCAGTCGGACTAGCGGGAGGCCTTTTTACGAGCAGTACTTC. It is translated as CASSRTSGRPFYEQYF.

The CDR3 sequence is CASSSVPLRAQYF. The DNA of the CDR3 is TGTGCCAGCAGCTCGGTTCCGCTTAGAGCCCAGTACTTC. This chain uses TRBV7-6 with TRBJ2-5; no firm D call. Germline CDR1 is SGHVS and CDR2 is FNYEAQ. The CDR3 length is 13 residues. V lost 4 bases to trimming and J lost 9 bases, with 15 bases between them.

The sample holds one count of this clonotype. The final CDR3 position lacks the conserved phenylalanine or tryptophan, pointing to a likely read error. The rearrangement joins TRBV19 to TRBJ1-4; weak D call: TRBD1 (5 bases). Germline V lookup: CDR1 LNHDA, CDR2 SQIVND (reference sequence). Trimming cost V 7 bases and J 10 bases, with 19 bases left between them. The CDR3 is 14 residues long. CDR3 loop: CASTLGLRKGKLFY. The CDR3 nucleotides are TGTGCCAGTACCTTGGGACTGCGAAAGGGAAAACTGTTTTAT.

The chain recombines TRBV28 with TRBJ1-6; 8 positions match TRBD1. J gave up 14 bases and V 5 bases, and 11 bases lay outside the gene matches. The CDR3 runs 14 residues. Germline V gene sequence: CDR1 MDHEN, CDR2 SYDVKM. The CDR3 DNA reads as TGTGCCAGCAGTCCCGGGCAGGGGGCGCGGGCCCTCCACTTT. Translated, it gives CASSPGQGARALHF.

This sequence joins TRBV6-1 and TRBJ2-7; 15 bases line up with TRBD2. Trimming at V came to 5 bases and at J to 4 bases, leaving 3 bases not matched to a gene. Per the germline V gene, CDR1 is MNHNS and CDR2 is SASEGT. This CDR3 is built from 15 residues. The CDR3: CASSQGTSGRYEQYF. DNA for the CDR3: TGTGCCAGCAGTCAAGGGACTAGCGGGAGGTACGAGCAGTACTTC.

This clonotype has just a few counts. V gene TRBV20-1 combines with J gene TRBJ1-6; D is uncertain. Germline lookup yields CDR1 DFQATT and CDR2 SNEGSKA (reference sequence). The CDR3 consists of 15 residues. Between the trimmed V and J ends, which lost 2 bases and 2 bases, there was a span of 10 bases. CDR3 sequence: CSARPGVPYNSPLHF. Written as DNA, the CDR3 is TGCAGTGCTAGACCGGGTGTCCCCTATAATTCACCCCTCCACTTT.

This clonotype was seen only a few times. V gene TRBV28 combines with J gene TRBJ2-1; D ambiguous. Trimming cost V 3 bases and J 7 bases, with 10 bases left between them. Germline values: CDR1 MDHEN, CDR2 SYDVKM. This CDR3 comprises 13 residues. The CDR3 coding sequence is TGTGCCAGCAGTTTTACTCTTCGTAATGAGCAGTTCTTC. The encoded protein is CASSFTLRNEQFF. Full variable domain (rest looked up from reference TRBV28 and TRBJ2-1): DVKVTQSSRYLVKRTGEKVFLECVQDMDHENMFWYRQDPGLGLRLIYFSYDVKMKEKGDIPEGYSVSREKKERFSLILESASTNQTSMYLCASSFTLRNEQFFGPGTRLTVL.

This clonotype showed up just a few times. The chain has TRBV6-5 and TRBJ1-5; the match to TRBD1 covers 7 bases. V lost 0 bases to trimming and J lost 2 bases; unmatched junction nucleotides: 1. Germline CDR1 reads MNHEY; CDR2 reads SVGAGI. The CDR3 covers 15 residues. Written as DNA, the CDR3 is TGTGCCAGCAGTTACTCGGGGACAGGCAATCAGCCCCAGCATTTT. This translates into CASSYSGTGNQPQHF.

The V call is TRBV3-1, the J call TRBJ2-2, with no clear D. Germline CDR1 is LGHDT and CDR2 is YNNKEL (reference sequence). V was pared by 4 bases and J by 5 bases, with 17 bases between. This CDR3 spans 16 amino acids. The CDR3 region has the DNA TGTGCCAGCAGCCCTACGTTGTTAATATCGACCGGGGAGCTGTTTTTT. Its protein is CASSPTLLISTGELFF.

This clonotype was found a few times. The rearrangement joins TRBV6-2 or TRBV6-3 to TRBJ2-4; no definite D call. Trimming took off 1 base at V and 6 bases at J, with 1 base between the two ends. This CDR3 is 11 amino acids long. CDR1 and CDR2 (germline): MNHEY, SVGEGT. The CDR3, as DNA: TGTGCCAGCAGTTACTTAAACATTCAGTACTTC. The encoded protein is CASSYLNIQYF.